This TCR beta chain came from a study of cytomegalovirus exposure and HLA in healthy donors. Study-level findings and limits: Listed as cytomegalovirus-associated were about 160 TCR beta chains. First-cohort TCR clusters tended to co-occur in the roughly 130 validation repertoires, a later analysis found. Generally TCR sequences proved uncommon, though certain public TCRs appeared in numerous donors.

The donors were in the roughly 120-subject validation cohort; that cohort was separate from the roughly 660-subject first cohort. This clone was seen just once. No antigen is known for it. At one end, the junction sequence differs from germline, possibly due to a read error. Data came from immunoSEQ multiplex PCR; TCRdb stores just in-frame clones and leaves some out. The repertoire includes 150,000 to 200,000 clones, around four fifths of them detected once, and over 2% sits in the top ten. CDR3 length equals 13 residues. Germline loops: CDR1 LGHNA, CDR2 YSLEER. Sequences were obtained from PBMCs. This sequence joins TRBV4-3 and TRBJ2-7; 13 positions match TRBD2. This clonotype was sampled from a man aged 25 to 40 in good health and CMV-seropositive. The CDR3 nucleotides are TGCGCCAGCAGCCAAGGACTAGCGGGGGGCCGCCACTTC. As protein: CASSQGLAGGRHF.